The sequence of this T cell receptor beta chain was determined in a study of OX40 agonist ivuxolimab in advanced cancers. Across the whole study: With a range of roughly 20 to 80, age averaged roughly 60 years, and 75% to 90% were male.

Assay: immunoSEQ multiplex PCR; the TCRdb copy retains only in-frame clones and omits some. The sample yields around 76,000 clones, about 89% seen once. This clone has a handful of counts. This CDR3 has 15 residues. The V gene's germline CDR1 is SNHLY and CDR2 FYNNEI. V lost 1 base and J lost 2; bases outside the gene matches: 3. The input for sequencing was CD4+ or CD8+ T cells sorted from blood, taken in a trial of the OX40 agonist ivuxolimab. The source is an adult with an advanced solid tumor such as melanoma, head and neck, liver or kidney cancer. The V gene is TRBV2, the J gene TRBJ2-7, with 9 nucleotides matching TRBD2. The CDR3 DNA follows: TGTGCCAGCAGTGAAGAGCGGGAGGCCCCCTACGAGCAGTACTTC. The encoded protein is CASSEEREAPYEQYF.